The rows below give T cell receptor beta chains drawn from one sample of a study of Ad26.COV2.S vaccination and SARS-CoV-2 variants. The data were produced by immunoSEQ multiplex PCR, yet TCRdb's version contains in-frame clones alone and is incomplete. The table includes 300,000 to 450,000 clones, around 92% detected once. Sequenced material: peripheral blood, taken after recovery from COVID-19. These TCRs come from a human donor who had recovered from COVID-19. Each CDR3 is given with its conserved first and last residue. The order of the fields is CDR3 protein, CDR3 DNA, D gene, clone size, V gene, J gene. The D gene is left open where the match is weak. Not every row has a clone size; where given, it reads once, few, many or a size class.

CDR3: CASSLYQAGGNTIYF; DNA: TGTGCCAGCAGCTTATATCAGGCAGGTGGAAACACCATATATTTT; D: NA; size: NA; V: TRBV7-2; J: TRBJ1-3
CDR3: CASSSTGSEQYF; DNA: TGTGCCAGCAGTTCAACAGGGAGCGAGCAGTACTTC; D: NA; size: once; V: TRBV27; J: TRBJ2-7
CDR3: CASSPLKGRGSTGGANVLTF; DNA: TGTGCCAGCAGCCCGCTTAAAGGCAGGGGATCTACAGGTGGGGCCAACGTCCTGACTTTC; D: NA; size: NA; V: TRBV5-4; J: TRBJ2-6
CDR3: CASSAAGAGPPYEQYF; DNA: TGTGCCAGCAGCGCCGCAGGGGCCGGTCCCCCCTACGAGCAGTACTTC; D: NA; size: NA; V: TRBV9; J: TRBJ2-7
CDR3: CASSQSRHTDTQYF; DNA: TGCGCCAGCAGCCAGTCTAGACACACAGATACGCAGTATTTT; D: NA; size: NA; V: TRBV4-3; J: TRBJ2-3
CDR3: CASSADRSNQPQHF; DNA: TGTGCCAGCAGTGCAGACAGAAGCAATCAGCCCCAGCATTTT; D: NA; size: NA; V: TRBV2; J: TRBJ1-5
CDR3: CASSASGGTYEQYF; DNA: TGTGCCAGTAGTGCGTCAGGTGGCACCTACGAGCAGTACTTC; D: NA; size: NA; V: TRBV19; J: TRBJ2-7
CDR3: CASSAARSRESLEAFF; DNA: TGTGCCAGCAGCGCTGCCCGGTCGAGGGAGTCCCTTGAAGCTTTCTTT; D: NA; size: NA; V: TRBV13; J: TRBJ1-1
CDR3: CAAGTGANYGYTF; DNA: TGTGCCGCCGGGACAGGGGCTAACTATGGCTACACCTTC; D: TRBD1; size: NA; V: TRBV2; J: TRBJ1-2
CDR3: CASSQPMTGGSYNSPLHF; DNA: TGCGCCAGCAGCCAACCAATGACAGGGGGCTCCTATAATTCACCCCTCCACTTT; D: TRBD1; size: NA; V: TRBV4-3; J: TRBJ1-6
CDR3: CSASGGQGVGNTGELFF; DNA: TGCAGTGCTAGTGGGGGACAGGGGGTGGGCAACACCGGGGAGCTGTTTTTT; D: TRBD1; size: NA; V: TRBV20-1; J: TRBJ2-2
CDR3: CASSELDRGNSPLHF; DNA: TGTGCCAGCAGTGAATTGGACAGGGGGAATTCACCCCTCCACTTT; D: TRBD1; size: NA; V: TRBV2; J: TRBJ1-6
CDR3: CASSQADSREKLFF; DNA: TGCGCCAGCAGCCAAGCGGACAGCCGCGAAAAACTGTTTTTT; D: NA; size: NA; V: TRBV4-1; J: TRBJ1-4
CDR3: CASSLVGAEETQYF; DNA: TGTGCCAGCAGCTTGGTTGGCGCGGAAGAGACCCAGTACTTC; D: NA; size: NA; V: TRBV5-4; J: TRBJ2-5
CDR3: CASAQGAAGGVGETQYF; DNA: TGTGCTAGTGCCCAGGGAGCGGCAGGGGGGGTCGGAGAGACCCAGTACTTC; D: NA; size: once; V: TRBV12-5; J: TRBJ2-5
CDR3: CASGTAAGNTIYF; DNA: TGTGCCAGCGGAACAGCAGCTGGAAACACCATATATTTT; D: NA; size: NA; V: TRBV21-1; J: TRBJ1-3
CDR3: CASSLVAGGLTDTQYF; DNA: TGTGCCAGCAGCTTAGTAGCGGGGGGCCTCACAGATACGCAGTATTTT; D: TRBD2; size: NA; V: TRBV7-9; J: TRBJ2-3
CDR3: CASRSGTGGSNEKLFF; DNA: TGCGCCAGCAGATCCGGGACAGGGGGGTCTAATGAAAAACTGTTTTTT; D: TRBD1; size: NA; V: TRBV5-1; J: TRBJ1-4
CDR3: CASSYPRGGGDYGYTF; DNA: TGTGCCAGCAGTTACCCGAGGGGAGGGGGCGACTATGGCTACACCTTC; D: TRBD1; size: NA; V: TRBV6-5; J: TRBJ1-2
CDR3: CASSLNREGGYTF; DNA: TGTGCCAGCAGCTTAAACAGGGAGGGTGGCTACACCTTC; D: NA; size: NA; V: TRBV7-9; J: TRBJ1-2
CDR3: CASSQVNFREPVEDTQYF; DNA: TGCGCCAGCAGCCAAGTGAACTTTCGGGAGCCGGTGGAAGATACGCAGTATTTT; D: NA; size: NA; V: TRBV4-3; J: TRBJ2-3
CDR3: CASRESGTGDGYTF; DNA: TGCGCCAGCAGAGAATCCGGGACAGGGGATGGCTACACCTTC; D: TRBD1; size: NA; V: TRBV10-2; J: TRBJ1-2
CDR3: CASSRGAGMNTEAFF; DNA: TGTGCCAGCAGTAGGGGGGCAGGGATGAACACTGAAGCTTTCTTT; D: NA; size: NA; V: TRBV6-5; J: TRBJ1-1
CDR3: CASSQDWRGQNTEAFF; DNA: TGTGCCAGCAGCCAAGATTGGCGGGGACAGAACACTGAAGCTTTCTTT; D: NA; size: NA; V: TRBV3-1/TRBV3-2; J: TRBJ1-1
CDR3: CASSPRDSPFYGYTF; DNA: TGTGCCAGCTCACCGAGGGACAGCCCTTTCTATGGCTACACCTTC; D: TRBD1; size: NA; V: TRBV18; J: TRBJ1-2
CDR3: CASSLGGGLPETQYF; DNA: TGTGCCAGCAGCTTGGGAGGGGGTTTGCCTGAGACCCAGTACTTC; D: NA; size: NA; V: TRBV7-6; J: TRBJ2-5
CDR3: CASSIYGTGNTEAFF; DNA: TGTGCCAGTAGTATTTATGGGACGGGAAACACTGAAGCTTTCTTT; D: NA; size: NA; V: TRBV19; J: TRBJ1-1
CDR3: CASSTGQHEAFF; DNA: TGCGCCAGCAGTACAGGACAGCATGAAGCTTTCTTT; D: NA; size: NA; V: TRBV10-1; J: TRBJ1-1
CDR3: CATSGKNRGTEAFF; DNA: TGTGCCACCAGCGGCAAGAACAGGGGGACTGAAGCTTTCTTT; D: TRBD1; size: NA; V: TRBV15; J: TRBJ1-1
CDR3: CASSLGATQYSGNTIYF; DNA: TGTGCCAGCAGCTTAGGGGCCACACAATACTCTGGAAACACCATATATTTT; D: NA; size: NA; V: TRBV7-2; J: TRBJ1-3
CDR3: CASSMGPGQGTDTQYF; DNA: TGTGCCAGTAGTATGGGGCCGGGACAGGGTACAGATACGCAGTATTTT; D: TRBD1; size: NA; V: TRBV19; J: TRBJ2-3
CDR3: CASSDLPGTSGGGDTQYF; DNA: TGTGCCAGCAGTGACCTACCCGGGACTAGCGGGGGGGGAGATACGCAGTATTTT; D: TRBD2; size: NA; V: TRBV6-1; J: TRBJ2-3
CDR3: CASRPRGSVYGYTF; DNA: TGTGCCAGTAGGCCCCGGGGCAGCGTCTATGGCTACACCTTC; D: NA; size: NA; V: TRBV19; J: TRBJ1-2
CDR3: CASSPERTGELFF; DNA: TGTGCCAGCAGCCCGGAGCGCACCGGGGAGCTGTTTTTT; D: NA; size: NA; V: TRBV7-9; J: TRBJ2-2
CDR3: CASDGEDYGYTF; DNA: TGTGCCAGCGACGGAGAGGACTATGGCTACACCTTC; D: NA; size: NA; V: TRBV12-3/TRBV12-4; J: TRBJ1-2
CDR3: CSARGEGSYTF; DNA: TGCAGTGCTAGAGGGGAAGGTTCTTACACCTTC; D: NA; size: NA; V: TRBV20-1; J: TRBJ1-2